This T cell receptor (beta chain) originates from a study of blood T cells in healthy people across ages. The CDR3 spans 17 residues. Germline V gene lookup returns CDR1 SGHRS and CDR2 YFSETQ. J was trimmed by 0 bases and V by 0 bases; bases with no gene match: 5. This clonotype was observed a handful of times. Through a sample-barcoded 5' primer and a J-beta primer mix, a second PCR was run for roughly 7 to 11 cycles. TCRdb ran MiXCR on the 5' RACE reads and lists one entry per CDR3 protein. This table holds around 800,000 distinct CDR3 sequences, around 25% found once. These data also formed part of another study, on T cells of mothers and their children.

Sequences were obtained from blood. The sequence came from a boy aged 5-17 years in good health. V gene TRBV5-1 combines with J gene TRBJ2-5; 10 bases are a match to TRBD2. CDR3 in DNA: TGCGCCAGCAGCTTGGGGACTAGCGGAGTGTACCAAGAGACCCAGTACTTC. It is translated as CASSLGTSGVYQETQYF. The variable domain in full, completed from reference TRBV5-1 and TRBJ2-5, reads KAGVTQTPRYLIKTRGQQVTLSCSPISGHRSVSWYQQTPGQGLQFLFEYFSETQRNKGNFPGRFSGRQFSNSRSEMNVSTLELGDSALYLCASSLGTSGVYQETQYFGPGTRLLVL.